The 10 T cell receptor beta chains presented below share a single source sample, sequenced in a study of T cell responses to AZD1222 COVID-19 vaccine. The method was immunoSEQ multiplex PCR; TCRdb's version includes in-frame clones alone and lacks a portion of them. The data hold some 130,000 clones, with approximately 92% observed a single time. The material sequenced was peripheral blood, taken 28 days after the second AZD1222 dose. These receptor sequences come from an adult who received the AZD1222 COVID-19 vaccine.

This chain connects TRBV7-2 to TRBJ1-3, with D perhaps TRBD1 (5 bases). CDR3 length: 16 amino acids. Germline V gene data show CDR1 as SGHTA and CDR2 as FQGNSA. V gave up 5 bases and J gave up 0 bases, with 14 bases separating them. The CDR3 sequence: CASSRGGASSGNTIYF. DNA for the CDR3: TGTGCCAGCAGCCGCGGCGGGGCTAGCTCTGGAAACACCATATATTTT.

The chain carries TRBV30 and TRBJ1-1; TRBD1 aligns across 10 bases. This CDR3 comprises 12 residues. CDR1 is GTSNPN and CDR2 is SVGIG in the germline V gene (reference sequence). V shed 5 bases, J shed 5 bases, and the junction held 2 bases outside the gene matches. CDR3 residues: CAWGQGGTEAFF. In DNA form, the CDR3 reads TGTGCCTGGGGACAGGGGGGGACTGAAGCTTTCTTT.

The gene calls are TRBV6-5 and TRBJ1-2; 9 nucleotides line up with TRBD1. Losses at the gene ends were 6 bases for V and 3 bases for J; bases not matched to a gene: 8. The CDR3 covers 15 residues. Germline V gene data show CDR1 as MNHEY and CDR2 as SVGAGI. The CDR3 DNA reads TGTGCCAGCAGCGACACAGGGGGCAATTACTATGGCTACACCTTC. Amino acids: CASSDTGGNYYGYTF.

The chain couples TRBV6-6 to TRBJ2-7; 10 positions match TRBD2. There are 17 residues in the CDR3. J gave up 0 bases and V 5 bases, and 10 bases lay outside the gene matches. Per the germline V gene, CDR1 is MNHNY and CDR2 is SVGAGI (reference sequence). Written as DNA, the CDR3 is TGTGCCAGCAGTCACCTAAATAGCGGGGGGTACTCCTACGAGCAGTACTTC. Residues: CASSHLNSGGYSYEQYF.

This clone appeared a single time. The rearrangement joins TRBV19 to TRBJ1-1, with D unresolved. The CDR3 loop spans 12 amino acids. The V gene lost 5 bases and the J gene lost 1 base, with 5 bases spanning the gap. Looked up from germline, CDR1 is LNHDA and CDR2 is SQIVND (reference sequence). DNA for the CDR3: TGTGCCAGTAGTTTGCAGAACACTGAAGCTTTCTTT. Protein sequence: CASSLQNTEAFF.

The chain couples TRBV6-5 to TRBJ2-1, with D maybe TRBD2 (6 bases). V was cut by 5 bases and J by 4 bases, with 12 bases left in between. The V gene's germline CDR1 is MNHEY and CDR2 SVGAGI. CDR3 length equals 14 residues. In DNA form, the CDR3 reads TGTGCCAGCAGTATGAGCGGGCGGTACAATGAGCAGTTCTTC. Amino acid sequence: CASSMSGRYNEQFF.

This CDR3 reads CASSQAYRVTNEKLFF. As DNA, the CDR3 is TGCGCCAGCAGCCAGGCCTACAGGGTAACTAATGAAAAACTGTTTTTT. This chain joins TRBV4-1 and TRBJ1-4, with D perhaps matching TRBD1 (6 bases). Germline V gene data show CDR1 as MGHRA and CDR2 as YSYEKL. Trimming pared 3 bases from V and 1 base from J, leaving 12 bases between. CDR3 length: 16 amino acids.

The chain recombines TRBV2 with TRBJ1-2; D is ambiguous. V shed 6 bases and J shed 3 bases, with 11 bases lying between them. CDR1 and CDR2 from the germline V gene are SNHLY and FYNNEI. The CDR3 sequence is 13 residues long. DNA of the CDR3: TGTGCCAGCAGCAACACAGTGTACTATGGCTACACCTTC. This translates into CASSNTVYYGYTF.

The chain carries TRBV21-1 and TRBJ1-5. TRBV21-1 is described as a pseudogene. The CDR3 extends over 18 amino acids. The CDR3 sequence: CASINGPIEGLGNQPQHF. DNA for the CDR3: TGTGCCAGCATCAACGGCCCTATCGAGGGACTCGGCAATCAGCCCCAGCATTTT.

V and J are TRBV5-1 and TRBJ1-2, with TRBD1 identical over 7 bases. Looked up from germline, CDR1 is SGHRS and CDR2 is YFSETQ. The CDR3 is 17 amino acids. With 0 bases clipped from V and 1 base from J, the junction kept 9 bases outside the gene matches. In nucleotides, the CDR3 is TGCGCCAGCAGCTTGGTCGTGGGACAGCTTATTAACTATGGCTACACCTTC. This translates into CASSLVVGQLINYGYTF.